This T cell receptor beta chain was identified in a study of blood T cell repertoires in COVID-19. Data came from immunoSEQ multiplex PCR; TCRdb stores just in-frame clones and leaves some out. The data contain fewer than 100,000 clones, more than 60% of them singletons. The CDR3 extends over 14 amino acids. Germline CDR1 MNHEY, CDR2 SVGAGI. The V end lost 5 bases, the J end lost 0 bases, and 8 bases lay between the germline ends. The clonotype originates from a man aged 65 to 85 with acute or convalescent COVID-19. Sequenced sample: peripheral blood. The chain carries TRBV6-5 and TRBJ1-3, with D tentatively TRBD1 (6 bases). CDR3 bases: TGTGCCAGCAGTACAGGGATCTCTGGAAACACCATATATTTT. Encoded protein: CASSTGISGNTIYF.